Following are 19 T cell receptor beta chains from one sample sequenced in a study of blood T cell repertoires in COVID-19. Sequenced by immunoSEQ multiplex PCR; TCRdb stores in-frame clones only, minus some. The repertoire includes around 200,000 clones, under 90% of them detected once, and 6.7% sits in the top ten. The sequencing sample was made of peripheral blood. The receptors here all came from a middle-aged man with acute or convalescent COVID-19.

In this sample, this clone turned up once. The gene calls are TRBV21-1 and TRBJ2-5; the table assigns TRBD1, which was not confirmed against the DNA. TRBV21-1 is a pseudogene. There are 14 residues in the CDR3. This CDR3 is CATALRQGQETQYF. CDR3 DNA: TGTGCCACAGCCCTTAGACAGGGACAAGAGACCCAGTACTTC.

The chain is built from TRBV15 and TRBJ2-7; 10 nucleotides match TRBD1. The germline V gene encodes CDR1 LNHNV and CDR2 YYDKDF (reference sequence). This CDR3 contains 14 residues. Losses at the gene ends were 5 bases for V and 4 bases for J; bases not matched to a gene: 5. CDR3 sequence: CATSGRQGAYEQYF. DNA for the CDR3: TGTGCCACCAGCGGGAGACAGGGGGCTTACGAGCAGTACTTC.

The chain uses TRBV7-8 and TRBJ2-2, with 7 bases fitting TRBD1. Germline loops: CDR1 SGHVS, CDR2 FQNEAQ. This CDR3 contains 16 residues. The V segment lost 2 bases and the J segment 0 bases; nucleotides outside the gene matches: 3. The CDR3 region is CASSLTGTANTGELFF. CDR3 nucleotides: TGTGCCAGCAGCTTAACGGGGACAGCGAACACCGGGGAGCTGTTTTTT. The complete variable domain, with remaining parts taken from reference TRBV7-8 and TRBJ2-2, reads GAGVSQSPRYKVAKRGQDVALRCDPISGHVSLFWYQQALGQGPEFLTYFQNEAQLDKSGLPSDRFFAERPEGSVSTLKIQRTQQEDSAVYLCASSLTGTANTGELFFGEGSRLTVL.

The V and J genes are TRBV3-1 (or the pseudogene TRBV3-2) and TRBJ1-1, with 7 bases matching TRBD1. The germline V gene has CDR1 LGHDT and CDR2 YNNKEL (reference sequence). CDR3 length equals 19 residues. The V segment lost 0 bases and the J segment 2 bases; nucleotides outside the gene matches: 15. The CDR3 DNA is TGTGCCAGCAGCCAAGATCGGGGGGGGGACAGCAATATCAACACTGAAGCTTTCTTT. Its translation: CASSQDRGGDSNINTEAFF.

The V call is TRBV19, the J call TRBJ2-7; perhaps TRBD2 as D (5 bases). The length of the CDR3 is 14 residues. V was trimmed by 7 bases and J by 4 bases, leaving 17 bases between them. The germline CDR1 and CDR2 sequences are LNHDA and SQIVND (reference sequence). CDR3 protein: CASKPTGRGYEQYF. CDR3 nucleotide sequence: TGTGCCAGTAAACCCACCGGACGGGGATACGAGCAGTACTTC. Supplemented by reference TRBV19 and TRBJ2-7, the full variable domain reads DGGITQSPKYLFRKEGQNVTLSCEQNLNHDAMYWYRQDPGQGLRLIYYSQIVNDFQKGDIAEGYSVSREKKESFPLTVTSAQKNPTAFYLCASKPTGRGYEQYFGPGTRLTVT.

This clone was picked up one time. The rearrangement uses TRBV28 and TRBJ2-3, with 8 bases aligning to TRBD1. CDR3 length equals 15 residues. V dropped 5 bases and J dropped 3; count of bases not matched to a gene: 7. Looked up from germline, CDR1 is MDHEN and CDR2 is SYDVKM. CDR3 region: CASSAGQGQTDTQYF. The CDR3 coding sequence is TGTGCCAGCAGTGCAGGACAGGGCCAAACAGATACGCAGTATTTT.

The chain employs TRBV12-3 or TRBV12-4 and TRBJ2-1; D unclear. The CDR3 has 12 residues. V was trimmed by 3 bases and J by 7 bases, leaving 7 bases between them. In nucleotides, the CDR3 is TGTGCCAGCAGTTTGCGGTCGAATGAGCAGTTCTTC. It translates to CASSLRSNEQFF.

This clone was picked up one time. This CDR3 reads CASSYWKAGDIYTGELFF. The CDR3 coding sequence is TGTGCCAGCAGTTACTGGAAAGCGGGGGATATTTACACCGGGGAGCTGTTTTTT. V and J are TRBV6-2 or TRBV6-3 and TRBJ2-2; 8 bases map to TRBD2. The germline gives CDR1 MNHEY, CDR2 SVGEGT. J lost 3 bases, V lost 1 base, and 10 bases had no gene match. The CDR3 is 18 amino acids.

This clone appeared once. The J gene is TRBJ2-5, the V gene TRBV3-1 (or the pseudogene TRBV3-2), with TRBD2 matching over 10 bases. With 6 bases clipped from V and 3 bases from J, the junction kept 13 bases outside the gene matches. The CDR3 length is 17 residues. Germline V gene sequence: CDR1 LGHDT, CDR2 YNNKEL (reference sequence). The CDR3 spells CASSRRLAGAGEETQYF. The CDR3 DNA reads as TGTGCCAGCAGTCGCCGCCTAGCGGGGGCCGGGGAAGAGACCCAGTACTTC.

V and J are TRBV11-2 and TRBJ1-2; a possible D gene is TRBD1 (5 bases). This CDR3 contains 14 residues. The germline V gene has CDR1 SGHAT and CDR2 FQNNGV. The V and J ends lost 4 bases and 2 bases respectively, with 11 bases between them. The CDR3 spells CASSSRASNYGYTF. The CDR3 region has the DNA TGTGCCAGCAGCTCCAGGGCGTCAAACTATGGCTACACCTTC.

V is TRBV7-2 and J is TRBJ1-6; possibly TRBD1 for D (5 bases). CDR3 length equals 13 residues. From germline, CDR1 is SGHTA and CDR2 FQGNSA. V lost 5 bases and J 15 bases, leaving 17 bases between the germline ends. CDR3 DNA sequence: TGTGCCAGCAGCCCACGCGGTGGGGGGTTCCTCCACTTT. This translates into CASSPRGGGFLHF.

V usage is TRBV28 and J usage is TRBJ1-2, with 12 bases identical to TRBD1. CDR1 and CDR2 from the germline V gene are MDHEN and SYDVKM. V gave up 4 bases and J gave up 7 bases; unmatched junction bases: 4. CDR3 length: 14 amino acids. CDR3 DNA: TGTGCCAGCAGTTCCGGGACAGGGGGCCGTGGCTACACCTTC. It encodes CASSSGTGGRGYTF.

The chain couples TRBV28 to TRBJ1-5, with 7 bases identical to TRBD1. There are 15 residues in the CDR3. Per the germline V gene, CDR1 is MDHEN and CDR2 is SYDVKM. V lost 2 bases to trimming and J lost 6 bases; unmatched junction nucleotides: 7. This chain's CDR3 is CASSLQGERSQPQHF. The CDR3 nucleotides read TGTGCCAGCAGTTTACAGGGGGAAAGGAGTCAGCCCCAGCATTTT.

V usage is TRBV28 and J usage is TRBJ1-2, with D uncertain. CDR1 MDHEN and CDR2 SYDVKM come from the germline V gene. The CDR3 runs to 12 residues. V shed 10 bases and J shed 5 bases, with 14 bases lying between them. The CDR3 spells CATIPGSYGYTF. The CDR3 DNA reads TGTGCCACCATCCCGGGTTCGTATGGCTACACCTTC.

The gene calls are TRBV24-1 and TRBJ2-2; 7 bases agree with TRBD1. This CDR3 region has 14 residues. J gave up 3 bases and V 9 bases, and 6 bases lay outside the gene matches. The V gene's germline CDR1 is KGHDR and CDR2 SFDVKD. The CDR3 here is CATVTGEDTGELFF. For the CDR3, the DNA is TGTGCCACCGTAACAGGGGAAGACACCGGGGAGCTGTTTTTT.

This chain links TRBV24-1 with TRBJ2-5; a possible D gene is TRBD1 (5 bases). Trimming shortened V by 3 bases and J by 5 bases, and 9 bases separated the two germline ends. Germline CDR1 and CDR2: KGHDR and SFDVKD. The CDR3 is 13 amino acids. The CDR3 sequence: CATSDRTWETQYF. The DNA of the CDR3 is TGTGCCACCAGTGATCGGACATGGGAGACCCAGTACTTC.

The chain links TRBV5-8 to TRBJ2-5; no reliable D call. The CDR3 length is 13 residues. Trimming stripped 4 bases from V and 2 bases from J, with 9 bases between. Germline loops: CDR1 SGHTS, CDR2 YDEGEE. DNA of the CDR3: TGTGCCAGCAGCCCCCGTATACAAGAGACCCAGTACTTC. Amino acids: CASSPRIQETQYF.

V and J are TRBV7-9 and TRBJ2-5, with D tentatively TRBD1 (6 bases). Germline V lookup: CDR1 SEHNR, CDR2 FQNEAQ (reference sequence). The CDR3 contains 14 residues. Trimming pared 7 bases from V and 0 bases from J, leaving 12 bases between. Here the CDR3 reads CASIPGTHQETQYF. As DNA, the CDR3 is TGTGCCAGCATCCCCGGGACACACCAAGAGACCCAGTACTTC.

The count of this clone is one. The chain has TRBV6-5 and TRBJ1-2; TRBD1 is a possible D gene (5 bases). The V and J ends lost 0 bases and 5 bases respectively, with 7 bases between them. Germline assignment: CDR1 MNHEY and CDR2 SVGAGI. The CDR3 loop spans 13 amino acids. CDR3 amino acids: CASSYSGGYGYTF. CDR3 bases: TGTGCCAGCAGTTACTCTGGGGGGTATGGCTACACCTTC.